The present entry profiles one T cell receptor beta chain with its context. Its antigen is not known. The data stem from a study of long-term antiretroviral therapy in people with HIV. Looking at the study overall: The earliest samples came from an era when ART typically awaited falling CD4 counts.

Assay version v3.0 of immunoSEQ was used, and it was run at survey level. Method: immunoSEQ multiplex PCR; TCRdb's copy keeps in-frame clones and lacks some. The table has about 30,000 clones, 70% to 90% seen once; the top ten hold 8% to 9%. There are 20 residues in the CDR3. CDR1 is MGHRA, CDR2 YSYEKL, per germline. V lost 2 bases and J lost 1; bases outside the gene matches: 18. Each sample contained roughly 0.95-11 million cryopreserved PBMC, thawed before DNA extraction. Broader study findings: Diversity measured after ART increased yet remained under transplant donor controls. Repertoires with HIV possessed tighter CDR3 length spans than those of controls.

The rearrangement uses TRBV4-1 and TRBJ2-7, with 9 bases lining up with TRBD1. The material sequenced was unsorted PBMCs, taken 3 years after starting antiretroviral therapy. The TCR sequence derives from a man aged 40-49 years with HIV. The CDR3, as DNA: TGCGCCAGCAGCCAATCCGACCAACAGCGTTCCGGACAGGGGTCCTACGAGCAGTACTTC. The encoded protein is CASSQSDQQRSGQGSYEQYF.